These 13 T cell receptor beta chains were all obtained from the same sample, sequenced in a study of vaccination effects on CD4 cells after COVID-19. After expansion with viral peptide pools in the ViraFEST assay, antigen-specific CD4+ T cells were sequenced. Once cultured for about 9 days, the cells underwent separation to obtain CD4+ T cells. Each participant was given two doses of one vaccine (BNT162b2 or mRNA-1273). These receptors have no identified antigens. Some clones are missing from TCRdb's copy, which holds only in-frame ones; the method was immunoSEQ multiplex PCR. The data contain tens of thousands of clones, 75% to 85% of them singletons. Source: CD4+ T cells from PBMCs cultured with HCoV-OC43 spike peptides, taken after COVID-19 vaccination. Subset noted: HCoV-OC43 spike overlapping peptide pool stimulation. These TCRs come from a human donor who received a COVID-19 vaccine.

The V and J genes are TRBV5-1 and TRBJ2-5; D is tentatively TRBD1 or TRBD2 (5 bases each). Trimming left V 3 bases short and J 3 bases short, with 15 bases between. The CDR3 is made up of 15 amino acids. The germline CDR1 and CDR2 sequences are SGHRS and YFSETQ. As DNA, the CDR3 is TGCGCCAGCAGCTCAGGGACCGCCGGGAAAGAGACCCAGTACTTC. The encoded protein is CASSSGTAGKETQYF.

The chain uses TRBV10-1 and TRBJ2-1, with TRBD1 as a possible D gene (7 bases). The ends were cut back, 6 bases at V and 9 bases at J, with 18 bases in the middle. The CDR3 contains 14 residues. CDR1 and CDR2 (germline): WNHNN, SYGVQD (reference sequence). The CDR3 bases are TGCGCCAGCAGCAAAAACAGGGGAGGTGGTGAGCAGTTCTTC. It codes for CASSKNRGGGEQFF.

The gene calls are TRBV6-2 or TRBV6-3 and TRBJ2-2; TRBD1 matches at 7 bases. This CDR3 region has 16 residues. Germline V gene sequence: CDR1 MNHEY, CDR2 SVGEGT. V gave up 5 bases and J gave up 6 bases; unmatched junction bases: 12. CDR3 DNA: TGTGCCAGCAGTCGGCCCGGGACAGCTACGGCCGGGGAGCTGTTTTTT. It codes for CASSRPGTATAGELFF.

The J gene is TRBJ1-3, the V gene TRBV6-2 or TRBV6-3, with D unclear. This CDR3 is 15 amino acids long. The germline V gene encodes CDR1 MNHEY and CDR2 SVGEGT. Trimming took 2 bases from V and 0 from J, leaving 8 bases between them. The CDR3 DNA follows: TGTGCCAGCAGTTACCTGAGGAGCTCTGGAAACACCATATATTTT. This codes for CASSYLRSSGNTIYF.

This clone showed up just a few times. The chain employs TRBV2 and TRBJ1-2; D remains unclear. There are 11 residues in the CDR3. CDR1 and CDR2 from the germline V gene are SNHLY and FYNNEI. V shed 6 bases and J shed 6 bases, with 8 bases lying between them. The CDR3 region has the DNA TGTGCCAGCAGGTCCGAGAATGGCTACACCTTC. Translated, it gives CASRSENGYTF. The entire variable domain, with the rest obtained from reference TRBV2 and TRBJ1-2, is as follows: EPEVTQTPSHQVTQMGQEVILRCVPISNHLYFYWYRQILGQKVEFLVSFYNNEISEKSEIFDDQFSVERPDGSNFTLKIRSTKLEDSAMYFCASRSENGYTFGSGTRLTVV.

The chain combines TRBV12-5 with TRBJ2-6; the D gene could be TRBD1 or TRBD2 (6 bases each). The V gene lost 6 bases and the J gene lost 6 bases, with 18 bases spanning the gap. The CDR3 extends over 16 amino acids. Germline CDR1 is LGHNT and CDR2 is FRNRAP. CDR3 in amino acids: CASGGGTSFEANVLTF. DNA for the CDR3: TGTGCTAGTGGAGGGGGAACTAGCTTTGAGGCCAACGTCCTGACTTTC.

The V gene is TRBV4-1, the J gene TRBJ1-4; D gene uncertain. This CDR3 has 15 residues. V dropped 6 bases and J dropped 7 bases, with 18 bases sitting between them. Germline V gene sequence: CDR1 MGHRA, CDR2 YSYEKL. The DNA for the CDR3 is TGCGCCAGCAGAGATCGGACGGCGGAGGGTGAAAAACTGTTTTTT. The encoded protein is CASRDRTAEGEKLFF.

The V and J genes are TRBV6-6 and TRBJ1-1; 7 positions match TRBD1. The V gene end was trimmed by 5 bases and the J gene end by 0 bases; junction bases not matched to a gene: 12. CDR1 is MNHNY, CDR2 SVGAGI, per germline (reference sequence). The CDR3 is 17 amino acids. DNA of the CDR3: TGTGCCAGCAGTCGCGATACCTGGACAGGTATGAACACTGAAGCTTTCTTT. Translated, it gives CASSRDTWTGMNTEAFF.

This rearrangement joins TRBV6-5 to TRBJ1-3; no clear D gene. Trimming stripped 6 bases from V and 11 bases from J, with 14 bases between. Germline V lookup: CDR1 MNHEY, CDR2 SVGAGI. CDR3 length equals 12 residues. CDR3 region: CASRDPTWAIYF. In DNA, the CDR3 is TGTGCCAGCAGGGACCCTACGTGGGCCATATATTTT.

CDR3 protein: CASRRSPGQGEGMAFF. The DNA for the CDR3 is TGTGCCAGCAGAAGATCTCCGGGACAGGGGGAAGGAATGGCTTTCTTT. The chain has TRBV2 and TRBJ1-1; the match to TRBD1 covers 11 bases. Germline V gene data show CDR1 as SNHLY and CDR2 as FYNNEI. The V and J ends lost 6 bases and 11 bases, in that order; junction bases with no gene match: 17. There are 16 residues in the CDR3.

CDR3 DNA sequence: TGTGCCAGCAGTGTAGACAGGGGGTCGACCACCGGGGAGCTGTTTTTT. It yields the protein CASSVDRGSTTGELFF. J is TRBJ2-2 and V is TRBV6-1; TRBD1 matches at 9 bases. The CDR3 runs 16 residues. CDR1 and CDR2 (germline): MNHNS, SASEGT. The V and J ends lost 4 bases and 4 bases, in that order; junction bases with no gene match: 7.

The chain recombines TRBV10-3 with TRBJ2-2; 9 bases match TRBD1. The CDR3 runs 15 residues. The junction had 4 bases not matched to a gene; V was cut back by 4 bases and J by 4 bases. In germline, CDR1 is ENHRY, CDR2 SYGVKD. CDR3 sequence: CAISGRGQGTGELFF. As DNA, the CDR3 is TGTGCCATCAGTGGGCGGGGACAGGGCACCGGGGAGCTGTTTTTT.

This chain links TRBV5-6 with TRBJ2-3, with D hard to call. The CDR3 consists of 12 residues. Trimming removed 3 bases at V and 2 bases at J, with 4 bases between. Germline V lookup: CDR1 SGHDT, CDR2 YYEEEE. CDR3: CASSWVTDTQYF. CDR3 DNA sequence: TGTGCCAGCAGCTGGGTCACAGATACGCAGTATTTT.